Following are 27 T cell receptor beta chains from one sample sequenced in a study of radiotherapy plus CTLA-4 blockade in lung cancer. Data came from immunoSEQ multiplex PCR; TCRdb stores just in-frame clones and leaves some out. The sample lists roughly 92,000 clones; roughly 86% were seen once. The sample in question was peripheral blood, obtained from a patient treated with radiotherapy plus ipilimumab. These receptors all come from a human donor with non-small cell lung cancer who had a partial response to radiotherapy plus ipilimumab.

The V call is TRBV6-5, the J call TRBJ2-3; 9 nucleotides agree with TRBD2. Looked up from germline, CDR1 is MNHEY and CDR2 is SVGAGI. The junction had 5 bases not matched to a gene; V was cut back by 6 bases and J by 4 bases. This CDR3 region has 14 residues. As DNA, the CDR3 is TGTGCCAGCAGACCCTGGACTAGCGCAGATACGCAGTATTTT. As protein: CASRPWTSADTQYF.

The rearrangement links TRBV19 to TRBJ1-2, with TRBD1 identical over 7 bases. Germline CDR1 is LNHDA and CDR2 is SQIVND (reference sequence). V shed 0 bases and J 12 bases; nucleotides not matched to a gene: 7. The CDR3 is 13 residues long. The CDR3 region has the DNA TGTGCCAGTAGTATAGATCGGGACAGCACCCACACCTTC. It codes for CASSIDRDSTHTF.

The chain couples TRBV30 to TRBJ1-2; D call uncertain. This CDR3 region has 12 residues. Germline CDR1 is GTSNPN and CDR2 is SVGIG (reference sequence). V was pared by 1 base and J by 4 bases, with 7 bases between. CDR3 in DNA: TGTGCCTGGAGTGGCGGGAGCTATGGCTACACCTTC. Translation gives CAWSGGSYGYTF.

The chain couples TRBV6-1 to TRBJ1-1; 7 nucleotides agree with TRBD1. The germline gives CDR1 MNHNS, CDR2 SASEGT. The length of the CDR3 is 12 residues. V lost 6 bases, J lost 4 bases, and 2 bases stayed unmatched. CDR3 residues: CASSPGGTEAFF. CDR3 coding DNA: TGTGCCAGCAGCCCAGGGGGCACTGAAGCTTTCTTT.

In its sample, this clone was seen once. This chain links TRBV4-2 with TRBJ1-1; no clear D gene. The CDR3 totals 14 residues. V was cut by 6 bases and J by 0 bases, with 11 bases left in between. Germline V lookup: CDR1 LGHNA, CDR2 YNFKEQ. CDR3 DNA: TGTGCCAGCAGTACAGACCTTATGAACACTGAAGCTTTCTTT. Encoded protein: CASSTDLMNTEAFF.

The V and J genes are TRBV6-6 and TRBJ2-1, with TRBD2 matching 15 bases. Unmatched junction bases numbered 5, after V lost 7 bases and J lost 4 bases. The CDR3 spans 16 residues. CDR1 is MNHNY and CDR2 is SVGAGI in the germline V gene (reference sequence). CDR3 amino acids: CASKQGLAGGYNEQFF. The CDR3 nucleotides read TGTGCCAGCAAACAGGGACTAGCGGGAGGATACAATGAGCAGTTCTTC.

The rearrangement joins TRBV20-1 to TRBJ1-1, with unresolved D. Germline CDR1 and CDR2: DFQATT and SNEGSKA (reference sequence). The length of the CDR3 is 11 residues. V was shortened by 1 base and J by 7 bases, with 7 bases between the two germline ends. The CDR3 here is CSARVFGEAFF. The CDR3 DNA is TGCAGTGCTAGAGTCTTCGGTGAAGCTTTCTTT.

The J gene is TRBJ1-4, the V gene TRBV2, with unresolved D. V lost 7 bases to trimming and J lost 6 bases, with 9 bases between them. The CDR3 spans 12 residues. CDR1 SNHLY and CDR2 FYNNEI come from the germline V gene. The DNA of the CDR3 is TGTGCCAGCACCGGGTTTTATGAAAAACTGTTTTTT. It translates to CASTGFYEKLFF.

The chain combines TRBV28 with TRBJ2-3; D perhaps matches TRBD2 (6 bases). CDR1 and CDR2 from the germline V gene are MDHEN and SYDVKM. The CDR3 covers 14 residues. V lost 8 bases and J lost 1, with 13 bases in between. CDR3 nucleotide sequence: TGTGCCAGCCATCGGGCTAGCGGCACAGATACGCAGTATTTT. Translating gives CASHRASGTDTQYF.

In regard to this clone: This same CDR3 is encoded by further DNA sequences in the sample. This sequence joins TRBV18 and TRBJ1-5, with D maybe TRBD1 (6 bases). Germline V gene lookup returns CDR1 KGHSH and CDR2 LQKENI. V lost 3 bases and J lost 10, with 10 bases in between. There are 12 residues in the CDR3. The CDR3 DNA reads TGTGCCAGCTCACCGGAGACAGGACCCCAGCATTTT. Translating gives CASSPETGPQHF.

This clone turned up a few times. The CDR3 bases are TGTGCCAGCAGTTTTAAGGGGGCCGGGGAGCTGTTTTTT. Its protein is CASSFKGAGELFF. The chain carries TRBV28 and TRBJ2-2; TRBD1 might be the D (6 bases). The CDR3 length is 13 residues. The germline CDR1 and CDR2 sequences are MDHEN and SYDVKM. The V gene lost 3 bases and the J gene lost 6 bases, with 8 bases spanning the gap.

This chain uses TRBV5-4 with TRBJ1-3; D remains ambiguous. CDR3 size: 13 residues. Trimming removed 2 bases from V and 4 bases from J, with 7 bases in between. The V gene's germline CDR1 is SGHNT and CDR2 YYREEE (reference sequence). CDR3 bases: TGTGCCAGCAGCTTAAGAGGGGGAAACACCATATATTTT. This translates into CASSLRGGNTIYF.

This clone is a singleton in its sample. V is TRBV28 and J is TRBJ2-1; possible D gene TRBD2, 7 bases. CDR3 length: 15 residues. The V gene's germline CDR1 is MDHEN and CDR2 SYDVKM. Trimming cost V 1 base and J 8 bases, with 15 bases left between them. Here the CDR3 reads CASSLSLTGGDEQFF. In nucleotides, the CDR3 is TGTGCCAGCAGTTTATCTTTGACGGGGGGCGATGAGCAGTTCTTC.

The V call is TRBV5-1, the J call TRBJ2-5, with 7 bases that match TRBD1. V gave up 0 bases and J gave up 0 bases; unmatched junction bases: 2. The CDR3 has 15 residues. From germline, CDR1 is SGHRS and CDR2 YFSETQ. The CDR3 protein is CASSLGQGYQETQYF. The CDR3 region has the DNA TGCGCCAGCAGCTTGGGACAGGGATACCAAGAGACCCAGTACTTC.

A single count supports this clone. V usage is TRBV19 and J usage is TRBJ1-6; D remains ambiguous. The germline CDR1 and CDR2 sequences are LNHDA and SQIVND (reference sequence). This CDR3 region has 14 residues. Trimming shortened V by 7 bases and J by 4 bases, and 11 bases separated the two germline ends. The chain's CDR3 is CASIQGGYNSPLHF. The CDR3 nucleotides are TGTGCCAGTATTCAAGGAGGATATAATTCACCCCTCCACTTT.

The CDR3 DNA sequence: TGTGCCAGTACCAGGACAGGGGGTCTGAGGGAGACCCAGTACTTC. Translated, it gives CASTRTGGLRETQYF. The chain recombines TRBV19 with TRBJ2-5, with 10 bases that match TRBD1. V lost 7 bases to trimming and J lost 5 bases; unmatched junction nucleotides: 10. The CDR3 sequence is 15 residues long. CDR1 LNHDA and CDR2 SQIVND come from the germline V gene (reference sequence).

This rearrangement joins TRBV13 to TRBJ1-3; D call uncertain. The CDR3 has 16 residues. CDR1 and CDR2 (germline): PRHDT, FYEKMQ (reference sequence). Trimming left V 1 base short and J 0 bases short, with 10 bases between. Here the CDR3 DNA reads TGTGCCAGCAGCTTAGTTACTTATATCTCTGGAAACACCATATATTTT. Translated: CASSLVTYISGNTIYF. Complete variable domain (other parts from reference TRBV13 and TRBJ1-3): AAGVIQSPRHLIKEKRETATLKCYPIPRHDTVYWYQQGPGQDPQFLISFYEKMQSDKGSIPDRFSAQQFSDYHSELNMSSLELGDSALYFCASSLVTYISGNTIYFGEGSWLTVV.

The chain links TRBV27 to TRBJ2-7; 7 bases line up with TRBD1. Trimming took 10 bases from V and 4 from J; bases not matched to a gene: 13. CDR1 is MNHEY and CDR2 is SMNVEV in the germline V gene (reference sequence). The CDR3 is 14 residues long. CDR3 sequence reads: CATSTTGPKYEQYF. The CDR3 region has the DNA TGTGCCACCTCGACGACAGGGCCCAAATACGAGCAGTACTTC.

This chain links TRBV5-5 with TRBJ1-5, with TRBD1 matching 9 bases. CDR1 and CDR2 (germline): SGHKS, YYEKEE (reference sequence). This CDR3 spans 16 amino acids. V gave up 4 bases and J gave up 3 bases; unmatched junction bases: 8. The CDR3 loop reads CASSPAGTGINQPQHF. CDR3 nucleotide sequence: TGTGCCAGCAGCCCGGCCGGGACAGGGATCAATCAGCCCCAGCATTTT.

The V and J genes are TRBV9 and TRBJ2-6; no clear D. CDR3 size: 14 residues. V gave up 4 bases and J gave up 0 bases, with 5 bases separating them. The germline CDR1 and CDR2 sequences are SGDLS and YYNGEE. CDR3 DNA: TGTGCCAGCAGCCCCAACTCTGGGGCCAACGTCCTGACTTTC. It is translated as CASSPNSGANVLTF.

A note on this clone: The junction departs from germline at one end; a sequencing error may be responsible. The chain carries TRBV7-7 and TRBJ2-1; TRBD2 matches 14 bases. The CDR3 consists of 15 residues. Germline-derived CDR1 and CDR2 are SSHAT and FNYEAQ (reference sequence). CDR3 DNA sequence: TGTGCTAGCAGCGGGGGACTAGCGGGAGAGAATGAGCAGTTCTTC. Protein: CASSGGLAGENEQFF.

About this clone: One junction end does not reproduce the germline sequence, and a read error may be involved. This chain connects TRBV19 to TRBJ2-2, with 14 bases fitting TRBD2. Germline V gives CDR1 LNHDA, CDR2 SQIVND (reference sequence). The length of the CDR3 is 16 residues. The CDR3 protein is CAGSRGLAGGTGELFF. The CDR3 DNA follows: TGTGCCGGTAGTCGCGGACTAGCGGGAGGTACCGGGGAGCTGTTTTTT. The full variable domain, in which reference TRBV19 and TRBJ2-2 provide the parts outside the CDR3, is DGGITQSPKYLFRKEGQNVTLSCEQNLNHDAMYWYRQDPGQGLRLIYYSQIVNDFQKGDIAEGYSVSREKKESFPLTVTSAQKNPTAFYLCAGSRGLAGGTGELFFGEGSRLTVL.

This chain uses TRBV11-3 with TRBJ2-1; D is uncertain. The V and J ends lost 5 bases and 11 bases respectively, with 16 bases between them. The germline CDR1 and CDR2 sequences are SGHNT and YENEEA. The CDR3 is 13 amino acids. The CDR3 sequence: CASSPDPTTKQFF. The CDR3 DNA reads TGTGCCAGCAGCCCCGATCCTACCACTAAGCAGTTCTTC.

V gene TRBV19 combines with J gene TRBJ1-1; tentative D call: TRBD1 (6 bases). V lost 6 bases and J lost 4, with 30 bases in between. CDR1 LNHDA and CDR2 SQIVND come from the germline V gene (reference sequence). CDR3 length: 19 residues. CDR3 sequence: CASSTPPAGVMVVSTEAFF. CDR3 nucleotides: TGTGCCAGTAGCACCCCCCCCGCAGGGGTGATGGTGGTTAGCACTGAAGCTTTCTTT.

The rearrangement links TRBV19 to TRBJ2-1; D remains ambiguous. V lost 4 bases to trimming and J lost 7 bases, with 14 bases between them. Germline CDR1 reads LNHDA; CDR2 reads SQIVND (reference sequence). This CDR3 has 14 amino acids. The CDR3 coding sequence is TGTGCCAGTAGTACGGGTCCCGCCGGGAATGAGCAGTTCTTC. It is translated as CASSTGPAGNEQFF.

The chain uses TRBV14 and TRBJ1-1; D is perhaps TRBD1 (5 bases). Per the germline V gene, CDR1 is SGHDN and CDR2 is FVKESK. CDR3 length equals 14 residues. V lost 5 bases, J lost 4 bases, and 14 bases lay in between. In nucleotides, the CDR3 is TGTGCCAGCAGCAAAAATCTCGGGGGCACTGAAGCTTTCTTT. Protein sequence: CASSKNLGGTEAFF.

The DNA for the CDR3 is TGTGCCAGCAGTATCGGGGGAGGGGCCTTCAATGAGCAGTTCTTC. Translated, it gives CASSIGGGAFNEQFF. The gene calls are TRBV11-2 and TRBJ2-1; TRBD2 aligns across 7 bases. This CDR3 is 15 amino acids long. Germline V lookup: CDR1 SGHAT, CDR2 FQNNGV. The V and J ends lost 6 bases and 6 bases, in that order; junction bases with no gene match: 11. The entire variable domain, with the rest obtained from reference TRBV11-2 and TRBJ2-1, is as follows: EAGVAQSPRYKIIEKRQSVAFWCNPISGHATLYWYQQILGQGPKLLIQFQNNGVVDDSQLPKDRFSAERLKGVDSTLKIQPAKLEDSAVYLCASSIGGGAFNEQFFGPGTRLTVL.